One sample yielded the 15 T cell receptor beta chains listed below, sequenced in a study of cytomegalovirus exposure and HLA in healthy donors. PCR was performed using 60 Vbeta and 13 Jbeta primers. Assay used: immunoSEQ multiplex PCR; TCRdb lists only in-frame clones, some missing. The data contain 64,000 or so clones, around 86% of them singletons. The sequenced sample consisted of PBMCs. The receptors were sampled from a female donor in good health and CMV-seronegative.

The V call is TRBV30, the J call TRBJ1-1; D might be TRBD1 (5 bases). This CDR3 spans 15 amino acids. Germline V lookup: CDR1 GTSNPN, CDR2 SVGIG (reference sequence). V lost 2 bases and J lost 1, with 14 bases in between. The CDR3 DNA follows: TGTGCCTGGAGTAAAGTGGACACTTCGAACACTGAAGCTTTCTTT. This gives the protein CAWSKVDTSNTEAFF. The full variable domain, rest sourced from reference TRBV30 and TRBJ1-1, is SQTIHQWPATLVQPVGSPLSLECTVEGTSNPNLYWYRQAAGRGLQLLFYSVGIGQISSEVPQNLSASRPQDRQFILSSKKLLLSDSGFYLCAWSKVDTSNTEAFFGQGTRLTVV.

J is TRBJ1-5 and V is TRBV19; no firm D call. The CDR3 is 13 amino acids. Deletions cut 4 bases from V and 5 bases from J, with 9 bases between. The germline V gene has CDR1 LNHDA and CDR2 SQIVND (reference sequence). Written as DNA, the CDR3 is TGTGCCAGTAGTACGCAGAGGGATCAGCCCCAGCATTTT. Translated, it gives CASSTQRDQPQHF.

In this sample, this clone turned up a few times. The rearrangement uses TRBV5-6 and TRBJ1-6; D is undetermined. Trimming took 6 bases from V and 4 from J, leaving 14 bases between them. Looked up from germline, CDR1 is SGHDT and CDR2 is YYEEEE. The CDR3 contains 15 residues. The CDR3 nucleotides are TGTGCCAGCAACCCGGGAGGAGGGTATAATTCACCCCTCCACTTT. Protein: CASNPGGGYNSPLHF.

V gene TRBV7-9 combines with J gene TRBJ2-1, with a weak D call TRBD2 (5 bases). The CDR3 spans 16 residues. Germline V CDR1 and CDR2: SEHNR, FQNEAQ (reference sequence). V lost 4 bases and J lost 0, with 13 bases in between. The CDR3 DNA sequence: TGTGCCAGCAGCTCCGTAAGGCGGGTCTCCTACAATGAGCAGTTCTTC. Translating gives CASSSVRRVSYNEQFF. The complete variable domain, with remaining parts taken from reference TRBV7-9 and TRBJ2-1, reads DTGVSQNPRHKITKRGQNVTFRCDPISEHNRLYWYRQTLGQGPEFLTYFQNEAQLEKSRLLSDRFSAERPKGSFSTLEIQRTEQGDSAMYLCASSSVRRVSYNEQFFGPGTRLTVL.

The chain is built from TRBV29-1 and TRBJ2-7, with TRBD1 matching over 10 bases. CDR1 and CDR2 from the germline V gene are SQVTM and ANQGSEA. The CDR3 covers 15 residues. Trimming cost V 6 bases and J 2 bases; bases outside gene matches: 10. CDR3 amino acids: CSVSGTGDPPYEQYF. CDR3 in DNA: TGCAGCGTATCCGGGACAGGGGATCCCCCCTACGAGCAGTACTTC.

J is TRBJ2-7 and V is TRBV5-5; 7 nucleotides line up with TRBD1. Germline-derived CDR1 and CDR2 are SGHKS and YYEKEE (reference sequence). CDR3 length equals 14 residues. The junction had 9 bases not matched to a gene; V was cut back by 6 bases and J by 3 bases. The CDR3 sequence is CASTPETGIYEQYF. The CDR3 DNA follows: TGTGCCAGCACCCCCGAGACAGGGATCTACGAGCAGTACTTC.

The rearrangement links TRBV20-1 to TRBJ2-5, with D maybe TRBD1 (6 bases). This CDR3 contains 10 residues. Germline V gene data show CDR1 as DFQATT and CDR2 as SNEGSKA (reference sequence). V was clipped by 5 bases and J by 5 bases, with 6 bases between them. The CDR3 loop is CSADRETQYF. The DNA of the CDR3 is TGCAGTGCTGACAGGGAGACCCAGTACTTC.

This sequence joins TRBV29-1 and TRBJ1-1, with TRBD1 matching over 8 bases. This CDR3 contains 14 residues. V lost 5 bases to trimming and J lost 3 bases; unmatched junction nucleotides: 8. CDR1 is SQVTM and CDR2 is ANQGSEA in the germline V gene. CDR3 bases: TGCAGCGTTCGAACCGGGACAGGTTACACTGAAGCTTTCTTT. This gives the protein CSVRTGTGYTEAFF.

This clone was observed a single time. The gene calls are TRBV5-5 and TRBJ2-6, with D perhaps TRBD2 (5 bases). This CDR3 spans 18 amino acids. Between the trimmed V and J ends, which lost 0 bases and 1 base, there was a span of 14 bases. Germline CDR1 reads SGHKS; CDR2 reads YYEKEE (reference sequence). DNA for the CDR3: TGTGCCAGCAGCTTGGTAGCAGGTGGGGAGTCTGGGGCCAACGTCCTGACTTTC. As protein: CASSLVAGGESGANVLTF.

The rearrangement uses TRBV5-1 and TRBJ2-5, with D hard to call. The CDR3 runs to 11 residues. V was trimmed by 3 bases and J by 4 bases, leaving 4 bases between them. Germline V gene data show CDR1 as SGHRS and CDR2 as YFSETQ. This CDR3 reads CASSSVETQYF. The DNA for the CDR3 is TGCGCCAGCAGCTCTGTAGAGACCCAGTACTTC.

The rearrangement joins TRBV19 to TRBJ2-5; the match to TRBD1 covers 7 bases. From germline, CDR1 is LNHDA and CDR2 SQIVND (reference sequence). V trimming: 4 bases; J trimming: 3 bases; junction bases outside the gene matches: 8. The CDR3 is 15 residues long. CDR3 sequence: CASSTSAGTEETQYF. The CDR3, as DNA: TGTGCCAGTAGTACCTCCGCCGGGACAGAAGAGACCCAGTACTTC.

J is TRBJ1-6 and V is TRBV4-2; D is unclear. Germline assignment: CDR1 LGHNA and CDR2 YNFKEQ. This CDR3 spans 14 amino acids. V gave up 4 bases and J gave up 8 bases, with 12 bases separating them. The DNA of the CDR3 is TGTGCCAGCAGCCGGCCCGGCGGGGATTCACCCCTCCACTTT. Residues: CASSRPGGDSPLHF.

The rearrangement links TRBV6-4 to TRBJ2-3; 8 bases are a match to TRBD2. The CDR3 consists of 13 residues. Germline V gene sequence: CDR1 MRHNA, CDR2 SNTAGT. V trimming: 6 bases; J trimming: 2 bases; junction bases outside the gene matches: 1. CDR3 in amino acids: CASSGGATDTQYF. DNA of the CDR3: TGTGCCAGCAGCGGGGGGGCCACAGATACGCAGTATTTT.

Here the CDR3 reads CASMGGLVGYNEQFF. DNA for the CDR3: TGTGCCAGCATGGGTGGTCTAGTTGGGTACAATGAGCAGTTCTTC. This sequence joins TRBV6-1 and TRBJ2-1; D gene unclear. Germline V lookup: CDR1 MNHNS, CDR2 SASEGT. The CDR3 length is 15 residues. V dropped 7 bases and J dropped 4 bases, with 17 bases sitting between them.

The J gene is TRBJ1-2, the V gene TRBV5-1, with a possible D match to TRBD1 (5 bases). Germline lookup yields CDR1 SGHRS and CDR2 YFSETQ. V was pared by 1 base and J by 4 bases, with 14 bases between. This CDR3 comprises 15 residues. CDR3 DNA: TGCGCCAGCAGCTTGACGGGGGAAGTGAGCTATGGCTACACCTTC. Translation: CASSLTGEVSYGYTF.